The text below deals with one T cell receptor (beta chain). A universal primer site and UMIs were added as TCR cDNA was made by 5'RACE template switching. TCRdb redid the calling of the 5' RACE reads with MiXCR, one entry per CDR3 protein. The sample lists a few hundred thousand distinct CDR3 sequences; approximately 8% were seen once. This sample stems from a study of T cells after yellow fever vaccination. Study overall: Libraries from low-cell-number fractions were prepared with the SMART-Seq v4 Ultra Low Input RNA kit.

The CDR3 spans 14 residues. V trimming: 10 bases; J trimming: 6 bases; junction bases outside the gene matches: 10. Germline-derived CDR1 and CDR2 are KGHDR and SFDVKD. This TCR was sampled from a man between 18 and 29 years old who received the YFV17D yellow fever vaccine. The material was CD4+ T cells sorted from PBMCs, obtained 5 days after the yellow fever booster vaccination. The chain carries TRBV24-1 and TRBJ2-3; TRBD1 aligns across 9 bases. Here the CDR3 reads CATGRQGGRDTQYF. In DNA, the CDR3 is TGTGCCACTGGGAGACAGGGGGGGAGGGATACGCAGTATTTT.